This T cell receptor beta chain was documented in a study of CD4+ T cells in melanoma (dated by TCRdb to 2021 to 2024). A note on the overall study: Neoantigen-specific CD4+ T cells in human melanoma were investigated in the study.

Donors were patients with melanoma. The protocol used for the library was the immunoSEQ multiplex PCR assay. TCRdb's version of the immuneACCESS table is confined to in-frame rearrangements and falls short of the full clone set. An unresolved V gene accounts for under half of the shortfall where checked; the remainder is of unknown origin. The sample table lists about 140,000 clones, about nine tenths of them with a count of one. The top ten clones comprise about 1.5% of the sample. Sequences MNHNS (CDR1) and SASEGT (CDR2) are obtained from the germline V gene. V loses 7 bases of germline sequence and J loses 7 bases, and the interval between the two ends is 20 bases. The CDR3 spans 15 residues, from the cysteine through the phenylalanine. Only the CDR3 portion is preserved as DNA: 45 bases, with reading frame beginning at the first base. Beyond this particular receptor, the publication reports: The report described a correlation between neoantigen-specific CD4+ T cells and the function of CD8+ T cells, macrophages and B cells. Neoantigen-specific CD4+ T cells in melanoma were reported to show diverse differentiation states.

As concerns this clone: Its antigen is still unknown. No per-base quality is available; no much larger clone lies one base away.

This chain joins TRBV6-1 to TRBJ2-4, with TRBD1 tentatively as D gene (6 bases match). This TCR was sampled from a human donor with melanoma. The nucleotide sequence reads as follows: TGTGCCAGCAAGAAGGGGGAAGGGGGTCAGAACATTCAGTACTTC. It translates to CASKKGEGGQNIQYF.